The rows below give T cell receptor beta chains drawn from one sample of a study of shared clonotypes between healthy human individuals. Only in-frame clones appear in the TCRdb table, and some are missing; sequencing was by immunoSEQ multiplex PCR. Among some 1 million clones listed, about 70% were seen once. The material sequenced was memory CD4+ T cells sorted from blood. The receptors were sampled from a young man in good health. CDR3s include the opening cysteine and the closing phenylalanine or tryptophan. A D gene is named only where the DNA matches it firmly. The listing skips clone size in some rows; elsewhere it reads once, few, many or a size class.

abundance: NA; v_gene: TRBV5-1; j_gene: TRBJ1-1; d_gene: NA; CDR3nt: TGCGCCAGCAGCCCCCAGACAGGGAACACTGAAGCTTTCTTT; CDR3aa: CASSPQTGNTEAFF
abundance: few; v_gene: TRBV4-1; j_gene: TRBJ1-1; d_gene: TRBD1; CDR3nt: TGCGCCAGCAGCCAAGATAACTACCCCGGGGACAGGGGGCGAACTGAAGCTTTCTTT; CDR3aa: CASSQDNYPGDRGRTEAFF
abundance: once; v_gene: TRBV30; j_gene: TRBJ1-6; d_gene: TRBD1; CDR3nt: TGTGCCTGGGAAAATTTCGGACAGGGGAGAGGTTCACCCCTCCACTTT; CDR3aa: CAWENFGQGRGSPLHF
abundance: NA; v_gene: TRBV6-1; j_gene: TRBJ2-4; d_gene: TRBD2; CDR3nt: TGTGCCACCTTTAGCGGGGAGAAAGCCAAAAACATTCAGTACTTC; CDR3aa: CATFSGEKAKNIQYF
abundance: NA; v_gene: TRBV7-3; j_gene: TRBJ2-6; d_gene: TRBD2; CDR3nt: TGTGCCAGCAGCCTGGGACTAGCGCAAGGTGGGGCCAACGTCCTGACTTTC; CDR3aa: CASSLGLAQGGANVLTF
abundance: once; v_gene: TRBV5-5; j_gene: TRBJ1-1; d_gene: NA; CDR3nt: TGTGCCAGCAGCTGGAAGGGGAGTAGCACTGAAGCTTTCTTT; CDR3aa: CASSWKGSSTEAFF
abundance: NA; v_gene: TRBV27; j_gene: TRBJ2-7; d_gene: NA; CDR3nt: TGTGCCAGCAGTTTGGGGCTAGCATTCTCCTACGAGCAGTACTTC; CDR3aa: CASSLGLAFSYEQYF
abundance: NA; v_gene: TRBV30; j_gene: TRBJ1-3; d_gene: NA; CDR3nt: TGTGCCTGGGGCCAGTCGGGAAACACCATATATTTT; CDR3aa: CAWGQSGNTIYF
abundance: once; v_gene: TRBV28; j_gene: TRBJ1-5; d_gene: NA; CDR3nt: TGTGCCAGCAGTTTTAGTGGGGGGCGACGGCCCCAGCATTTT; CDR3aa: CASSFSGGRRPQHF
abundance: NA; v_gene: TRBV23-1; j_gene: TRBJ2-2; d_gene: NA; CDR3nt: TGCGCCAGCAGCAGGAACGGGGAGCTGTTTTTT; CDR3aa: CASSRNGELFF
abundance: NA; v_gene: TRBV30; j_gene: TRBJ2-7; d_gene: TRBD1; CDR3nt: TGTGCCTGGCAGGGGGCAGGAAAATCCTACGAGCAGTACTTC; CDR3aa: CAWQGAGKSYEQYF